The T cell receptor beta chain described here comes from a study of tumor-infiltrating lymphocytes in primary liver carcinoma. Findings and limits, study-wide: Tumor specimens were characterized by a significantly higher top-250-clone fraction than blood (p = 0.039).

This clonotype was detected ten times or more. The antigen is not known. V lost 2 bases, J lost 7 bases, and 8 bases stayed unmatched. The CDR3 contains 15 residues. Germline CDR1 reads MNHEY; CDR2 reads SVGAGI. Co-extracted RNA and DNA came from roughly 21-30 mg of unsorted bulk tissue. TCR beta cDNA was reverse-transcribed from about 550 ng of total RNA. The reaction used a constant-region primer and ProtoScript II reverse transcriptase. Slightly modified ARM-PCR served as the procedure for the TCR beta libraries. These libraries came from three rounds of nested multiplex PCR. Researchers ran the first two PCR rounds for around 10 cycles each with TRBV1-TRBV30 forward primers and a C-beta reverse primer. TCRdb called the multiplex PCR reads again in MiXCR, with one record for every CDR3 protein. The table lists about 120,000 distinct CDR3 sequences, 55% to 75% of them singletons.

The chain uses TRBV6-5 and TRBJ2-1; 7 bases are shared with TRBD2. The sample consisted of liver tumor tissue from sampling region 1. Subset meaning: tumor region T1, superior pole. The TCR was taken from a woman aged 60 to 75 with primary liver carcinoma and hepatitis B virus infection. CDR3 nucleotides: TGTGCCAGCAGTTACGGCGGGAGCGGTAAAAATGAGCAGTTCTTC. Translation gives CASSYGGSGKNEQFF.